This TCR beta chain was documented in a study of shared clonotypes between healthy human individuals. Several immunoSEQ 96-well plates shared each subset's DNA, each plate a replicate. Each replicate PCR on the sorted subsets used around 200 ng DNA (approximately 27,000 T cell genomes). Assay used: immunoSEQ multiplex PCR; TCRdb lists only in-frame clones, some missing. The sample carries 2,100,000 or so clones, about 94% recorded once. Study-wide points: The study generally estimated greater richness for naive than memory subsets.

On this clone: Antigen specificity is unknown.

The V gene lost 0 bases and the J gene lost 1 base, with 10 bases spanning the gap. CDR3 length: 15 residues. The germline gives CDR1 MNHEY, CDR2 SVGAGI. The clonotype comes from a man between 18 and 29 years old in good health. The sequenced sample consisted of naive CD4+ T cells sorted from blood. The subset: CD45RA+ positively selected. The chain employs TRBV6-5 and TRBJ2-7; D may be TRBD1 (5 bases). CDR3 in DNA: TGTGCCAGCAGTTACTCGCCGACAGATTCCTACGAGCAGTACTTC. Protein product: CASSYSPTDSYEQYF.